What follows is one TCR beta chain and its context. This sample was included in a study of T cell clones after liver transplantation. V was trimmed by 2 bases and J by 4 bases, leaving 11 bases between them. CDR3 length: 14 amino acids. From germline, CDR1 is MNHNS and CDR2 SASEGT. Clones were read by immunoSEQ multiplex PCR, and TCRdb kept only the in-frame ones, dropping some. This sample has 70,000 or so clones, with more than 85% found just once. The sequence was collected from a human patient who received a liver transplant. Some T cells may be transferred from the graft donor. Sequenced material: CD4+ T cells from blood, taken about 26 months after liver transplant. This chain connects TRBV6-1 to TRBJ1-1; D remains unclear. The CDR3 DNA reads TGTGCCAGCAGTGAAACCTCCGGAGTCACTGAAGCTTTCTTT. It specifies CASSETSGVTEAFF.